These 29 T cell receptor beta chains were sequenced from one sample in a study of beta chain features in type 1 diabetes. The authors reverse transcribed all of the isolated RNA, so sequencing captured expressed TCRB transcripts. Profiled with immunoSEQ multiplex PCR; TCRdb holds only in-frame clones, not every one. Found here are 130,000 to 150,000 clones, 6.9% of them singletons; the top ten hold around 1.5%. Sequencing input: central memory CD4+ T cells from blood. These receptors originate from a woman aged 25 to 45 in good health.

CDR3 coding DNA: TGTGCCAGCAGTTCCGCGAGGACAGGGAATATCTATGGCTACACCTTC. It is translated as CASSSARTGNIYGYTF. This chain uses TRBV27 with TRBJ1-2; 8 bases match TRBD1. Germline CDR1 and CDR2: MNHEY and SMNVEV (reference sequence). There are 16 residues in the CDR3. V dropped 4 bases and J dropped 4; count of bases not matched to a gene: 11.

This clone was detected many times. Different DNA sequences within this sample yield the same CDR3. This sequence joins TRBV5-1 and TRBJ2-7, with TRBD2 identical over 11 bases. Germline CDR1 SGHRS, CDR2 YFSETQ. CDR3 size: 15 residues. Trimming cost V 4 bases and J 2 bases; bases outside gene matches: 5. CDR3 coding DNA: TGCGCCAGCAGCCTGAGGACTAGCGGGCCCTACGAGCAGTACTTC. This encodes CASSLRTSGPYEQYF.

The sample holds many counts of this clone. V and J are TRBV28 and TRBJ2-4; the D gene is possibly TRBD1 (6 bases). This CDR3 comprises 17 residues. V dropped 5 bases and J dropped 1 base, with 18 bases sitting between them. The germline V gene has CDR1 MDHEN and CDR2 SYDVKM. As DNA, the CDR3 is TGTGCCAGCAGTCCACACCCAGGGGTGGCGGCCAAAAACATTCAGTACTTC. Encoded protein: CASSPHPGVAAKNIQYF.

The chain carries TRBV5-1 and TRBJ1-4; 9 nucleotides line up with TRBD1. This CDR3 has 15 residues. Germline V lookup: CDR1 SGHRS, CDR2 YFSETQ. Trimming at V came to 4 bases and at J to 3 bases, leaving 4 bases not matched to a gene. The CDR3 region has the DNA TGCGCCAGCAGCATACAGGGGGCAGCTAATGAAAAACTGTTTTTT. Encoded protein: CASSIQGAANEKLFF.

This clone has a handful of counts. This specimen includes other DNA sequences encoding the same CDR3. V is TRBV7-3 and J is TRBJ2-1, with 7 bases lining up with TRBD2. CDR3 length: 15 residues. CDR1 SGHTA and CDR2 FQGTGA come from the germline V gene. Unmatched junction bases numbered 6, after V lost 2 bases and J lost 5 bases. CDR3: CASSLGLAENNEQFF. CDR3 nucleotide sequence: TGTGCCAGCAGCTTAGGGCTAGCGGAGAACAATGAGCAGTTCTTC.

The gene calls are TRBV11-2 and TRBJ2-5; a weak D match, TRBD2 (6 bases). The V end lost 5 bases, the J end lost 7 bases, and 11 bases lay between the germline ends. The germline CDR1 and CDR2 sequences are SGHAT and FQNNGV. The CDR3 contains 12 residues. The CDR3 spells CASSTGEGTQYF. In DNA form, the CDR3 reads TGTGCCAGCAGCACGGGAGAAGGGACCCAGTACTTC.

This clone was seen repeatedly, ten times or more. The genes are TRBV2 and TRBJ2-5; TRBD1 aligns across 9 bases. The CDR3 runs 14 residues. CDR1 SNHLY and CDR2 FYNNEI come from the germline V gene. Trimming removed 7 bases from V and 5 bases from J; junction bases left unmatched: 8. Written as DNA, the CDR3 is TGTGCCAGCAAGCCGGGACAGGGAATTGAGACCCAGTACTTC. The encoded protein is CASKPGQGIETQYF.

The rearrangement joins TRBV11-2 to TRBJ2-7, with 12 bases aligning to TRBD2. This CDR3 has 15 residues. With V trimmed by 5 bases and J by 7 bases, 9 bases remained unmatched. CDR1 is SGHAT, CDR2 FQNNGV, per germline. DNA of the CDR3: TGTGCCAGCAGCACCCTAGCGGGAGGGCCGAGGGAGCAGTACTTC. Its translation: CASSTLAGGPREQYF.

There are many counts of this clone. The chain uses TRBV11-1 and TRBJ2-6, with no clear D. Trimming left V 4 bases short and J 0 bases short, with 7 bases between. The CDR3 is 15 amino acids. From germline, CDR1 is SGHAT and CDR2 FQDESV (reference sequence). CDR3 sequence (DNA): TGTGCCAGCAGCTCCGTGAGCTCTGGGGCCAACGTCCTGACTTTC. Protein: CASSSVSSGANVLTF.

The chain has TRBV11-2 and TRBJ2-7; 14 bases agree with TRBD2. Germline V CDR1 and CDR2: SGHAT, FQNNGV. The CDR3 runs to 15 residues. Trimming removed 5 bases from V and 4 bases from J; junction bases left unmatched: 4. The CDR3 region is CASSTRTSGRYEQYF. CDR3 nucleotide sequence: TGTGCCAGCAGCACCCGGACTAGCGGGAGGTACGAGCAGTACTTC.

This clone was counted at least ten times. The chain couples TRBV20-1 to TRBJ2-5; D is undetermined. CDR1 is DFQATT and CDR2 is SNEGSKA in the germline V gene (reference sequence). The CDR3 totals 11 residues. V gave up 2 bases and J gave up 5 bases, with 6 bases separating them. The CDR3 protein is CSARISETQYF. CDR3 in DNA: TGCAGTGCTAGAATCTCGGAGACCCAGTACTTC.

The sample holds a few counts of this clone. The chain employs TRBV29-1 and TRBJ2-1, with 12 bases matching TRBD2. This CDR3 contains 15 residues. After removal of 4 bases from V and 3 bases from J, the junction contained 4 bases not matched to a gene. Per the germline V gene, CDR1 is SQVTM and CDR2 is ANQGSEA. CDR3: CSVGGLAGNYNEQFF. CDR3 nucleotides: TGCAGCGTTGGCGGACTAGCGGGAAACTACAATGAGCAGTTCTTC.

The rearrangement links TRBV10-3 to TRBJ2-5; tentative D call: TRBD1 (5 bases). Per germline, CDR1 ENHRY and CDR2 SYGVKD. V was shortened by 1 base and J by 11 bases, with 8 bases between the two germline ends. The CDR3 has 11 amino acids. Written as DNA, the CDR3 is TGTGCCATCAGTGAGTTAGCAGGGCAGTACTTC. This encodes CAISELAGQYF.

This clone has more than one count but fewer than ten. The V gene is TRBV5-1, the J gene TRBJ2-5, with 10 bases aligning to TRBD2. Germline-derived CDR1 and CDR2 are SGHRS and YFSETQ. With V trimmed by 3 bases and J by 2 bases, 7 bases remained unmatched. The CDR3 extends over 16 amino acids. CDR3 nucleotides: TGCGCCAGCAGCTCCGGGACTAGCGTATTTCAAGAGACCCAGTACTTC. The encoded protein is CASSSGTSVFQETQYF.

This clone was found a few times. This chain connects TRBV5-1 to TRBJ2-7, with TRBD2 matching 8 bases. The CDR3 is 14 amino acids. CDR1 is SGHRS and CDR2 is YFSETQ in the germline V gene. The J segment lost 2 bases and the V segment lost 1 base, leaving 2 bases of the junction unmatched. For the CDR3, the DNA is TGCGCCAGCAGCTTGTCCGGGGGGGCCTACGAGCAGTACTTC. Its translation is CASSLSGGAYEQYF.

This clone was seen only a few times. The rearrangement joins TRBV2 to TRBJ2-1; 7 bases align to TRBD1. Germline assignment: CDR1 SNHLY and CDR2 FYNNEI. V shed 6 bases and J 10 bases; nucleotides not matched to a gene: 12. The CDR3 spans 14 residues. CDR3 protein: CASSRDRQVGEQFF. In DNA, the CDR3 is TGTGCCAGCAGCCGGGACAGACAGGTGGGCGAGCAGTTCTTC.

This clone was seen many times. The CDR3 coding sequence is TGCGCCAGCAGCTTGCGGGACAGGAACACCGGGGAGCTGTTTTTT. Translation: CASSLRDRNTGELFF. The gene calls are TRBV5-1 and TRBJ2-2; TRBD1 matches at 7 bases. There are 15 residues in the CDR3. The ends lost 1 base at V and 1 base at J; junction bases unmatched: 1. Germline V gene sequence: CDR1 SGHRS, CDR2 YFSETQ.

In DNA, the CDR3 is TGTGCCAGCAGTTACTCGCACAGCAAAAACATTCAGTACTTC. It specifies CASSYSHSKNIQYF. The chain recombines TRBV6-6 with TRBJ2-4, with unresolved D. V lost 0 bases, J lost 3 bases, and 6 bases lay in between. CDR3 length: 14 amino acids. Germline assignment: CDR1 MNHNY and CDR2 SVGAGI (reference sequence).

V and J are TRBV5-1 and TRBJ2-7; tentatively, D is TRBD2 (5 bases). The CDR3 runs to 13 residues. CDR1 and CDR2 (germline): SGHRS, YFSETQ. V was cut by 3 bases and J by 4 bases, with 11 bases left in between. CDR3 residues: CASSWAGLYEQYF. The DNA of the CDR3 is TGCGCCAGCAGCTGGGCGGGTTTGTACGAGCAGTACTTC.

The rearrangement joins TRBV19 to TRBJ1-1; 8 bases are shared with TRBD1. The CDR3 is 10 residues long. The ends lost 8 bases at V and 11 bases at J; junction bases unmatched: 4. Germline CDR1 and CDR2: LNHDA and SQIVND (reference sequence). CDR3 sequence: CASFDRGAFF. The CDR3, as DNA: TGTGCCAGTTTCGACAGGGGTGCTTTCTTT.

V gene TRBV7-9 combines with J gene TRBJ2-6; D perhaps matches TRBD1 (5 bases). V lost 3 bases and J lost 2, with 8 bases in between. The CDR3 runs to 15 residues. CDR1 and CDR2 (germline): SEHNR, FQNEAQ (reference sequence). DNA of the CDR3: TGTGCCAGCAGCTTGTCAGGGACTGGGGCCAACGTCCTGACTTTC. Amino acids: CASSLSGTGANVLTF.

This clone was seen more than once but under ten times. The chain recombines TRBV28 with TRBJ1-3, with 10 bases matching TRBD1. The CDR3 has 15 residues. J gave up 3 bases and V 7 bases, and 6 bases lay outside the gene matches. Germline V gives CDR1 MDHEN, CDR2 SYDVKM. The CDR3, as DNA: TGTGCCAGCAATCGACAGGGGGCAGATGGAAACACCATATATTTT. Protein sequence: CASNRQGADGNTIYF.

This clone was seen only a few times. The chain uses TRBV11-1 and TRBJ1-2; 9 bases fit TRBD1. Trimming removed 3 bases from V and 6 bases from J; junction bases left unmatched: 8. Germline V gene data show CDR1 as SGHAT and CDR2 as FQDESV (reference sequence). The CDR3 loop spans 15 amino acids. The CDR3 coding sequence is TGTGCCAGCAGCTTTTTCGGGACAGGGAGTGATGGCTACACCTTC. This gives the protein CASSFFGTGSDGYTF.

The rearrangement joins TRBV5-6 to TRBJ2-1; TRBD2 agrees at 11 bases. Losses at the gene ends were 4 bases for V and 3 bases for J; bases not matched to a gene: 3. CDR3 size: 15 residues. Germline CDR1 reads SGHDT; CDR2 reads YYEEEE. CDR3 nucleotide sequence: TGTGCCAGCAGCCCGGGGACTAGCGGCTACAATGAGCAGTTCTTC. This sequence encodes CASSPGTSGYNEQFF.

The J gene is TRBJ2-2, the V gene TRBV6-5, with 9 positions matching TRBD1. The junction had 9 bases not matched to a gene; V was cut back by 6 bases and J by 7 bases. CDR3 length: 15 residues. Germline lookup yields CDR1 MNHEY and CDR2 SVGAGI. Here the CDR3 DNA reads TGTGCCAGCAGGAGACAACAGGGGGCAAGCGGGGAGCTGTTTTTT. As protein: CASRRQQGASGELFF.

CDR3 in amino acids: CASSQDMFRPNQPQHF. In DNA form, the CDR3 reads TGCGCCAGCAGCCAAGATATGTTCAGGCCAAACCAGCCCCAGCATTTT. The rearrangement links TRBV4-1 to TRBJ1-5; D is unresolved. Trimming removed 0 bases from V and 7 bases from J, with 16 bases in between. This CDR3 spans 16 amino acids. The germline gives CDR1 MGHRA, CDR2 YSYEKL.

J is TRBJ2-3 and V is TRBV7-3; D possibly corresponds to TRBD1 (5 bases). Germline V CDR1 and CDR2: SGHTA, FQGTGA. V lost 1 base, J lost 1 base, and 9 bases lay in between. The CDR3 has 15 amino acids. The CDR3 nucleotides read TGTGCCAGCAGCTTAAGTCAGGGCCGCACAGATACGCAGTATTTT. Protein product: CASSLSQGRTDTQYF.

CDR3: CASRGTKNIQYF. The CDR3 bases are TGTGCCAGTCGGGGGACCAAAAACATTCAGTACTTC. V and J are TRBV19 and TRBJ2-4; D perhaps matches TRBD2 (6 bases). Trimming shortened V by 8 bases and J by 2 bases, and 7 bases separated the two germline ends. CDR3 length: 12 residues. Germline V gene data show CDR1 as LNHDA and CDR2 as SQIVND (reference sequence).

In its sample, this clone was seen a few times. CDR3 protein: CASSPVFYEQYF. In DNA form, the CDR3 reads TGTGCCAGCAGCCCCGTCTTCTACGAGCAGTACTTC. V is TRBV7-2 and J is TRBJ2-7; D unresolved. Per the germline V gene, CDR1 is SGHTA and CDR2 is FQGNSA. This CDR3 region has 12 residues. V gave up 5 bases and J gave up 3 bases, with 8 bases separating them.